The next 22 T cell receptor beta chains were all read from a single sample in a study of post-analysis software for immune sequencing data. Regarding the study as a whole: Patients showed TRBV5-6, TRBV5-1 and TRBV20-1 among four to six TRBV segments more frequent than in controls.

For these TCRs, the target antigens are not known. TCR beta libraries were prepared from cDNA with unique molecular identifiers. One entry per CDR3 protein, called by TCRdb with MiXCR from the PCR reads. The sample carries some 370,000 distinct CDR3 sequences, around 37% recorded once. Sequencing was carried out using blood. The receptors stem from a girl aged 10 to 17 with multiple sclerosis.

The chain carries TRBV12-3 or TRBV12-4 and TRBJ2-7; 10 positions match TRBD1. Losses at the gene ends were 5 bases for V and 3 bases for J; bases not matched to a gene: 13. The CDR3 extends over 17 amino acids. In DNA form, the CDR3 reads TGTGCCAGCAGTCCCTGGACAGGGGGGGCCTATGTCTACGAGCAGTACTTC. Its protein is CASSPWTGGAYVYEQYF.

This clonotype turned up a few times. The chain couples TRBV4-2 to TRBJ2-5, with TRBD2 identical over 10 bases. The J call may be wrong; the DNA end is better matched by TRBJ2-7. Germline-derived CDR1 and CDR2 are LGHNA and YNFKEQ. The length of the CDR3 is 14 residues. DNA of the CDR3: TGTGCCAGCAGCCCTCCGGGACTAGCGTCCGAGCAGTACTTC. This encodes CASSPPGLASEQYF.

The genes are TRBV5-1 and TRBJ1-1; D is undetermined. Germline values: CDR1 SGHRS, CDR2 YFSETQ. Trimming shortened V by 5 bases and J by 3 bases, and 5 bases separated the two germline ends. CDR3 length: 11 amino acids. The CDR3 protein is CASSSDTEAFF. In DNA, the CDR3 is TGCGCCAGCAGTTCCGACACTGAAGCTTTCTTT.

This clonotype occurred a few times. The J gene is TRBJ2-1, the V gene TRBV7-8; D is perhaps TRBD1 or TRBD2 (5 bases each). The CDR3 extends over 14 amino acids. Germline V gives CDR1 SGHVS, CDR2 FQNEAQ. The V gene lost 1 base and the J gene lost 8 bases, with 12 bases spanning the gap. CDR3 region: CASSLGGSRYEQFF. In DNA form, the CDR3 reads TGTGCCAGCAGCTTAGGGGGGTCTAGGTATGAGCAGTTCTTC.

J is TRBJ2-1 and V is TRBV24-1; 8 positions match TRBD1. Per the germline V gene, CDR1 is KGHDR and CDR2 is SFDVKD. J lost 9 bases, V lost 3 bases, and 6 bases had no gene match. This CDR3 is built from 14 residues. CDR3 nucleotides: TGTGCCACCAGTGATACGGACAGGGCGGCTGAGCAGTTCTTC. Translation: CATSDTDRAAEQFF.

CDR3 DNA sequence: TGCAGTGCTTTCTCGCGGGGGGCCCTCCGCAATGAGCAGTTCTTC. This encodes CSAFSRGALRNEQFF. The chain has TRBV20-1 and TRBJ2-1, with 8 bases lining up with TRBD2. The length of the CDR3 is 15 residues. CDR1 and CDR2 (germline): DFQATT, SNEGSKA (reference sequence). J was trimmed by 6 bases and V by 5 bases; bases with no gene match: 12.

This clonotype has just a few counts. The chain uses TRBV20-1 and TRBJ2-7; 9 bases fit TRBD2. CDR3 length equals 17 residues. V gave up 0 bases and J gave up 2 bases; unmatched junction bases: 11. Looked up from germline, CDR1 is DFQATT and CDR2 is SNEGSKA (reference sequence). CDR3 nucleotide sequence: TGCAGTGCTAGAGATCCCGGGATGCGGGGGGGACCCTACGAGCAGTACTTC. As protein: CSARDPGMRGGPYEQYF.

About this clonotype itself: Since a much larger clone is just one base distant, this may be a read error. This chain's CDR3 is CASSLGQGMREQYF. CDR3 coding DNA: TGTGCCAGCAGCCTGGGACAGGGCATGCGCGAGCAGTACTTC. The chain couples TRBV4-2 to TRBJ2-5; 9 bases map to TRBD1. Judging by the DNA end, TRBJ2-7 fits better; the J call may be wrong. Germline V CDR1 and CDR2: LGHNA, YNFKEQ. The CDR3 covers 14 residues.

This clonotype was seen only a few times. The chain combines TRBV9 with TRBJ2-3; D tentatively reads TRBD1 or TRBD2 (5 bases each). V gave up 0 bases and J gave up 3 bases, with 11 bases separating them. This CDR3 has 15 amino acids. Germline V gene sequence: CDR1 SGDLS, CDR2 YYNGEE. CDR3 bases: TGTGCCAGCAGCGTAGGGCTGGGGGTAACAGATACGCAGTATTTT. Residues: CASSVGLGVTDTQYF. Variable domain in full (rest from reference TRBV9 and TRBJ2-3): DSGVTQTPKHLITATGQRVTLRCSPRSGDLSVYWYQQSLDQGLQFLIQYYNGEERAKGNILERFSAQQFPDLHSELNLSSLELGDSALYFCASSVGLGVTDTQYFGPGTRLTVL.

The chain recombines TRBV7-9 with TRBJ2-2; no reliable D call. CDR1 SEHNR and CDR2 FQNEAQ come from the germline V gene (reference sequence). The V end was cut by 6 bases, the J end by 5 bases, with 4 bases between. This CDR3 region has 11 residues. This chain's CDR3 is CASRTTGELFF. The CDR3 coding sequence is TGTGCCAGCAGAACTACCGGGGAGCTGTTTTTT. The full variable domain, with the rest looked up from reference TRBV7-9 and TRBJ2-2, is DTGVSQNPRHKITKRGQNVTFRCDPISEHNRLYWYRQTLGQGPEFLTYFQNEAQLEKSRLLSDRFSAERPKGSFSTLEIQRTEQGDSAMYLCASRTTGELFFGEGSRLTVL.

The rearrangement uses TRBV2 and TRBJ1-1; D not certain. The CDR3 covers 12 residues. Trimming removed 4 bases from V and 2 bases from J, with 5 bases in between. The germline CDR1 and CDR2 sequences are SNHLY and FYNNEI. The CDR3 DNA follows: TGTGCCAGCAGTGGGGCTAACACTGAAGCTTTCTTT. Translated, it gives CASSGANTEAFF.

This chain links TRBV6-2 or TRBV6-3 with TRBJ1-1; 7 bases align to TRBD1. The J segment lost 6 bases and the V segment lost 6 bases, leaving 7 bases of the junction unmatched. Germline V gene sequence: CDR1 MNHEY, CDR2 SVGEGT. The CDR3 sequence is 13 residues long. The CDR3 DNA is TGTGCCAGCAGCATGACAGGGCTGGCTGAAGCTTTCTTT. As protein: CASSMTGLAEAFF.

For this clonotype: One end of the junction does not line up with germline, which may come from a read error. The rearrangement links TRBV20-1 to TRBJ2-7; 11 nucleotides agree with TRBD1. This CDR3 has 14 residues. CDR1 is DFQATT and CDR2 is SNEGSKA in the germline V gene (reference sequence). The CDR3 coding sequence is TGCGGTGCATCGGACAGGGGGCGCAGTTACGAGCAGTACTTC. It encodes CGASDRGRSYEQYF.

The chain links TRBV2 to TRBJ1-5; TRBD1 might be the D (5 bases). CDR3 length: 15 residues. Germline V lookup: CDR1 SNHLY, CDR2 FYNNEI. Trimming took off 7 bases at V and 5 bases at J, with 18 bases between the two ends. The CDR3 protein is CASTREFGRHQPQHF. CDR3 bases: TGTGCCAGCACCAGGGAGTTTGGGAGACATCAGCCCCAGCATTTT.

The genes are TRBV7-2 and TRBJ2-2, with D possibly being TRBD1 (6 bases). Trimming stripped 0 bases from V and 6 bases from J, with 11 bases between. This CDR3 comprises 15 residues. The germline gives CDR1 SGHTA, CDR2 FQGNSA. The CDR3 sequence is CASSLAVGAAGELFF. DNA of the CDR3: TGTGCCAGCAGCTTAGCTGTGGGGGCGGCCGGGGAGCTGTTTTTT.

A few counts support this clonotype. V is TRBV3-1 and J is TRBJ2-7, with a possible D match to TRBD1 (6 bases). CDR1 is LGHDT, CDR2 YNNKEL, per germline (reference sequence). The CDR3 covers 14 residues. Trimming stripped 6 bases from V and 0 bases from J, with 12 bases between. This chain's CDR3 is CASSPNRVSYEQYF. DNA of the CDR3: TGTGCCAGCAGTCCCAACAGGGTCTCCTACGAGCAGTACTTC.

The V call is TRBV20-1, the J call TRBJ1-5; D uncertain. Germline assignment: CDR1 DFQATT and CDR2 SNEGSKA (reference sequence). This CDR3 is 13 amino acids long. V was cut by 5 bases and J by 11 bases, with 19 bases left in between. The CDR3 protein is CSAYDNSRFTQHF. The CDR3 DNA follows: TGCAGTGCTTACGACAACTCTCGATTTACCCAGCATTTT.

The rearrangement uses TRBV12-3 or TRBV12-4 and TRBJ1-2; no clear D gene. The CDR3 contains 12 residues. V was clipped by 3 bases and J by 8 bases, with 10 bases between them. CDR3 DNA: TGTGCCAGCAGTTTCGGACCGCTAGGCTACACCTTC. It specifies CASSFGPLGYTF.

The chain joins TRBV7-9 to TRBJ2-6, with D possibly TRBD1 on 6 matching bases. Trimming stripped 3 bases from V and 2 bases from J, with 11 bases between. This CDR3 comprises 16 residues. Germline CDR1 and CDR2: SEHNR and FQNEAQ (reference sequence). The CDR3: CASSFRDRTGANVLTF. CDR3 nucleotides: TGTGCCAGCAGCTTCCGCGACAGGACTGGGGCCAACGTCCTGACTTTC.

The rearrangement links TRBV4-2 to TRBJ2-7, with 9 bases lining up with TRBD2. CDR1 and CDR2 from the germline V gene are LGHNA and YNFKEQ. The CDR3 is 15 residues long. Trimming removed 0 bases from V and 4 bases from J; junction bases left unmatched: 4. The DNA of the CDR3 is TGTGCCAGCAGCCAAGAGCGGGGGGGCCGTTACGAGCAGTACTTC. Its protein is CASSQERGGRYEQYF.

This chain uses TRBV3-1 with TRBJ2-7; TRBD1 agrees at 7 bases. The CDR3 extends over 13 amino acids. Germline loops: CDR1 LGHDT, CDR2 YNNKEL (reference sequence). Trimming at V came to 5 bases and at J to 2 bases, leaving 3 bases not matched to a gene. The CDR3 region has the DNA TGTGCCAGCAGCAAGGGGACAGCCTACGAGCAGTACTTC. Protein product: CASSKGTAYEQYF.

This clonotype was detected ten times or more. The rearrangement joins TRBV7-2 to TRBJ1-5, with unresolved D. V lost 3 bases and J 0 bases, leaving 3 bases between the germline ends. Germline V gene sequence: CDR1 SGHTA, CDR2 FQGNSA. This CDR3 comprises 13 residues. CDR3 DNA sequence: TGTGCCAGCAGCTTTGGTAGCAATCAGCCCCAGCATTTT. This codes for CASSFGSNQPQHF. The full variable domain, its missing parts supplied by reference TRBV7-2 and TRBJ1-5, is GAGVSQSPSNKVTEKGKDVELRCDPISGHTALYWYRQSLGQGLEFLIYFQGNSAPDKSGLPSDRFSAERTGGSVSTLTIQRTQQEDSAVYLCASSFGSNQPQHFGDGTRLSIL.